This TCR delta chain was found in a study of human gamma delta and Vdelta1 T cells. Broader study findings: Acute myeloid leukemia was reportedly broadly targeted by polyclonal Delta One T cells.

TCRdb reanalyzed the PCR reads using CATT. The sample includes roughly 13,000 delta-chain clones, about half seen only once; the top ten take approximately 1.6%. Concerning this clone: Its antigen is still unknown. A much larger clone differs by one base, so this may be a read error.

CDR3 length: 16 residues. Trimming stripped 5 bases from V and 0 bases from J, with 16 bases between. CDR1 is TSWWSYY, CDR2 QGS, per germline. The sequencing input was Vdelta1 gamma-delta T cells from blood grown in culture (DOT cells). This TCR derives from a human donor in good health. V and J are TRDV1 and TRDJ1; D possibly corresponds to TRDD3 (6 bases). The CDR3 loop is CALGKQGDLHTDKLIF. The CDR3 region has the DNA TGTGCTCTTGGGAAACAGGGGGACCTTCACACCGATAAACTCATCTTT.